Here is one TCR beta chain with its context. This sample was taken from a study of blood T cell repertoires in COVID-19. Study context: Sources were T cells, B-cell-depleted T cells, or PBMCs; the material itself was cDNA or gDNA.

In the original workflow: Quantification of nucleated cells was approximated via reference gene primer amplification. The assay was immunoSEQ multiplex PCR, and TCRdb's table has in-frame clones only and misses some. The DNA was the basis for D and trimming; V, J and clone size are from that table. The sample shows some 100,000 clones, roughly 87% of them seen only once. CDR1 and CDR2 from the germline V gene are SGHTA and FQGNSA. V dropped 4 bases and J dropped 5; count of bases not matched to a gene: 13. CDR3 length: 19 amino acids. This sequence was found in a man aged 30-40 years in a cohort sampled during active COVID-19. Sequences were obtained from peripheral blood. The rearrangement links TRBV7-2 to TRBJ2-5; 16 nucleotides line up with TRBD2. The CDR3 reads CASSSRPGLAGGLRETQYF. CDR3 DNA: TGTGCCAGCAGCTCCCGCCCGGGACTAGCGGGGGGGCTAAGGGAGACCCAGTACTTC.